The 18 T cell receptor beta chains below all came from one sample that was sequenced in a study of T cell responses to AZD1222 COVID-19 vaccine. The protocol was immunoSEQ multiplex PCR, while the TCRdb copy is restricted to in-frame clones and leaves out a portion. Of around 89,000 clones listed, around 90% were seen once; the top ten hold about 20%. Sequencing used peripheral blood, obtained on day 0 of AZD1222 vaccination. The receptor set was obtained from an adult in good health.

This chain links TRBV5-1 with TRBJ2-3, with 10 bases aligning to TRBD2. V lost 3 bases, J lost 0 bases, and 4 bases stayed unmatched. Germline V gives CDR1 SGHRS, CDR2 YFSETQ. The CDR3 totals 16 residues. The CDR3 reads CASSWTSGSSTDTQYF. CDR3 coding DNA: TGCGCCAGCAGCTGGACTAGCGGTTCTAGCACAGATACGCAGTATTTT.

For this clone: The sample carries other DNA sequences with the same CDR3. In DNA, the CDR3 is TGTGCCAGCAGTTTTTCCCAAGAGACCCAGTACTTC. This translates into CASSFSQETQYF. This chain links TRBV12-3 or TRBV12-4 with TRBJ2-5, with no clear D. The CDR3 covers 12 residues. V gave up 3 bases and J gave up 1 base, with 3 bases separating them.

The chain carries TRBV5-1 and TRBJ1-1, with D possibly TRBD1 on 6 matching bases. This CDR3 comprises 11 residues. V shed 5 bases and J shed 11 bases, with 13 bases lying between them. The V gene's germline CDR1 is SGHRS and CDR2 YFSETQ. CDR3 region: CASRDSAVAFF. CDR3 nucleotide sequence: TGCGCCAGCAGGGACAGTGCTGTGGCTTTCTTT.

The V gene is TRBV6-5, the J gene TRBJ1-6; unclear D gene. V lost 2 bases to trimming and J lost 0 bases, with 5 bases between them. The CDR3 is made up of 15 amino acids. Germline assignment: CDR1 MNHEY and CDR2 SVGAGI. CDR3 DNA sequence: TGTGCCAGCAGTTACGACCCCTCCTATAATTCACCCCTCCACTTT. As protein: CASSYDPSYNSPLHF.

The V and J genes are TRBV7-3 and TRBJ2-1; possibly TRBD1 for D (5 bases). Germline V lookup: CDR1 SGHTA, CDR2 FQGTGA. Between the trimmed V and J ends, which lost 1 base and 5 bases, there was a span of 15 bases. The CDR3 has 16 amino acids. The CDR3 protein is CASSLRVGRVNNEQFF. The CDR3 nucleotides are TGTGCCAGCAGCTTAAGGGTAGGCAGGGTTAACAATGAGCAGTTCTTC.

The gene calls are TRBV4-3 and TRBJ1-6, with D maybe TRBD1 (5 bases). Trimming left V 0 bases short and J 6 bases short, with 15 bases between. The CDR3 extends over 17 amino acids. Germline-derived CDR1 and CDR2 are LGHNA and YSLEER. CDR3 residues: CASSQDRAAQGNSPLHF. CDR3 nucleotide sequence: TGCGCCAGCAGCCAAGATAGAGCGGCCCAGGGTAATTCACCCCTCCACTTT.

The rearrangement links TRBV10-3 to TRBJ1-4, with a tentative D call TRBD1 (5 bases). V was shortened by 2 bases and J by 8 bases, with 15 bases between the two germline ends. This CDR3 is built from 15 residues. Germline lookup yields CDR1 ENHRY and CDR2 SYGVKD. CDR3 in amino acids: CAISEGTSAKEKLFF. DNA of the CDR3: TGTGCCATCAGTGAGGGGACCTCAGCGAAAGAAAAACTGTTTTTT.

A single count supports this clone. The CDR3 DNA follows: TGCAGCGTTGAGTCGGGGATTGAAGCTTTCTTT. The encoded protein is CSVESGIEAFF. The J gene is TRBJ1-1, the V gene TRBV29-1; no firm D call. Per germline, CDR1 SQVTM and CDR2 ANQGSEA. This CDR3 has 11 residues. Trimming removed 3 bases at V and 7 bases at J, with 9 bases between.

This chain links TRBV7-2 with TRBJ1-2; perhaps TRBD1 as D (5 bases). CDR3 length: 14 residues. Germline V lookup: CDR1 SGHTA, CDR2 FQGNSA. With 5 bases removed from V and 5 bases from J, the gap between germline ends came to 15 bases. CDR3 in amino acids: CASSVGGGPYGYTF. Written as DNA, the CDR3 is TGTGCCAGCAGCGTTGGGGGGGGACCTTATGGCTACACCTTC.

The chain uses TRBV20-1 and TRBJ1-1; no firm D call. V dropped 3 bases and J dropped 4 bases, with 12 bases sitting between them. Germline values: CDR1 DFQATT, CDR2 SNEGSKA (reference sequence). The CDR3 covers 13 residues. Here the CDR3 DNA reads TGCAGTGCTAGTAGTACTTGGGGCACTGAAGCTTTCTTT. Translating it yields CSASSTWGTEAFF.

This sequence joins TRBV6-5 and TRBJ1-1; D unresolved. The CDR3 has 11 amino acids. Trimming took off 6 bases at V and 2 bases at J, with 4 bases between the two ends. Germline CDR1 is MNHEY and CDR2 is SVGAGI. CDR3: CASRTNTEAFF. DNA for the CDR3: TGTGCCAGCAGAACTAACACTGAAGCTTTCTTT.

The gene calls are TRBV14 and TRBJ2-1; TRBD2 matches at 12 bases. The ends lost 4 bases at V and 15 bases at J; junction bases unmatched: 16. Germline V gene data show CDR1 as SGHDN and CDR2 as FVKESK. The CDR3 has 16 amino acids. The CDR3 sequence: CASSRGLAGPHRRRFF. Here the CDR3 DNA reads TGTGCCAGCAGCCGCGGACTAGCGGGGCCCCATCGACGTCGGTTCTTC.

This chain joins TRBV9 and TRBJ2-2, with D tentatively TRBD2 (5 bases). V was clipped by 2 bases and J by 4 bases, with 15 bases between them. CDR3 length equals 16 residues. CDR1 is SGDLS and CDR2 is YYNGEE in the germline V gene. CDR3: CASSVVPIRGTGELFF. The CDR3 DNA follows: TGTGCCAGCAGCGTCGTTCCAATCCGGGGCACCGGGGAGCTGTTTTTT.

The genes are TRBV7-3 and TRBJ1-2; D remains ambiguous. Germline lookup yields CDR1 SGHTA and CDR2 FQGTGA. The V end was cut by 6 bases, the J end by 7 bases, with 24 bases between. The CDR3 totals 16 residues. DNA for the CDR3: TGTGCCAGCAGTCCCGGGCGGCCCGGCTTGGTCGGTGGCTACACCTTC. This encodes CASSPGRPGLVGGYTF.

The V gene is TRBV11-2, the J gene TRBJ2-4; TRBD2 might be the D (6 bases). V gave up 1 base and J gave up 10 bases, with 8 bases separating them. The CDR3 has 12 amino acids. CDR1 is SGHAT and CDR2 is FQNNGV in the germline V gene. The CDR3 sequence: CASSLVRGIQYF. CDR3 bases: TGTGCCAGCAGCTTAGTACGGGGGATTCAGTACTTC.

V gene TRBV12-3 or TRBV12-4 combines with J gene TRBJ2-3, with TRBD2 as a possible D gene (5 bases). The length of the CDR3 is 12 residues. Trimming removed 5 bases from V and 13 bases from J, with 16 bases in between. For the CDR3, the DNA is TGTGCCAGCAGTCCGACCCCCCGGGATAAGTATTTT. This codes for CASSPTPRDKYF.

This clone was seen a handful of times. The chain couples TRBV6-4 to TRBJ2-3; TRBD1 matches 7 bases. V dropped 6 bases and J dropped 0; count of bases not matched to a gene: 9. CDR3 length: 16 amino acids. CDR1 MRHNA and CDR2 SNTAGT come from the germline V gene. The CDR3 reads CASRPTGTASTDTQYF. CDR3 sequence (DNA): TGTGCCAGCAGGCCCACCGGGACAGCTAGCACAGATACGCAGTATTTT.

The rearrangement uses TRBV9 and TRBJ1-5; D unresolved. V lost 0 bases, J lost 0 bases, and 4 bases lay in between. The CDR3 extends over 14 amino acids. Per the germline V gene, CDR1 is SGDLS and CDR2 is YYNGEE. CDR3 coding DNA: TGTGCCAGCAGCGTAGCCTATAGCAATCAGCCCCAGCATTTT. Protein product: CASSVAYSNQPQHF.